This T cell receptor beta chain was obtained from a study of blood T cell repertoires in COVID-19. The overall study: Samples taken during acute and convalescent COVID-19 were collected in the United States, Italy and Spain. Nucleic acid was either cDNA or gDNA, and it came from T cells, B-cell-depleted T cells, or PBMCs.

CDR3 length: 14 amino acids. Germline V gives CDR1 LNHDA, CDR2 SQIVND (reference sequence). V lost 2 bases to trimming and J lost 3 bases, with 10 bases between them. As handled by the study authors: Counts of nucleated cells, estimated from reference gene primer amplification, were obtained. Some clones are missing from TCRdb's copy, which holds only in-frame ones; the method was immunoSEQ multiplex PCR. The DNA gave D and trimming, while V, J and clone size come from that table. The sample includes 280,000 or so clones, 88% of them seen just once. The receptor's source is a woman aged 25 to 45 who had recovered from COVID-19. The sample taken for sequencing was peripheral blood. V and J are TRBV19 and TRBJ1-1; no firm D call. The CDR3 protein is CASSISSADTEAFF. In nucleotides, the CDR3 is TGTGCCAGTAGTATATCCAGTGCAGACACTGAAGCTTTCTTT.